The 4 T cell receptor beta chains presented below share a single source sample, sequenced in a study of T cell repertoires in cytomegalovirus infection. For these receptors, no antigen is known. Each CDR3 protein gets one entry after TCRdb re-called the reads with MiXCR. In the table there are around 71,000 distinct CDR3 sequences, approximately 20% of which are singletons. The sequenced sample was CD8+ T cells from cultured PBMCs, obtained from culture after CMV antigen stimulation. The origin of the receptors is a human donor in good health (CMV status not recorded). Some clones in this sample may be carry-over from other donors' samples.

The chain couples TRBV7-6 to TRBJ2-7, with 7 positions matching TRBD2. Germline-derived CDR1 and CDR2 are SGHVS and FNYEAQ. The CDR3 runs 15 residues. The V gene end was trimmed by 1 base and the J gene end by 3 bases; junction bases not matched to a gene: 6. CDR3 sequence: CASSLEAGGVYEQYF. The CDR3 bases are TGTGCCAGCAGCTTAGAGGCTGGGGGGGTCTACGAGCAGTACTTC.

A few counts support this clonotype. In DNA form, the CDR3 reads TGTGCTAGTGGTCCCCCAGGATCGGGGGCGGGCAATCAGCCCCAGCATTTT. It encodes CASGPPGSGAGNQPQHF. This sequence joins TRBV12-5 and TRBJ1-5, with D tentatively TRBD1 (6 bases). This CDR3 region has 17 residues. Trimming shortened V by 5 bases and J by 2 bases, and 19 bases separated the two germline ends. The germline V gene has CDR1 LGHNT and CDR2 FRNRAP.

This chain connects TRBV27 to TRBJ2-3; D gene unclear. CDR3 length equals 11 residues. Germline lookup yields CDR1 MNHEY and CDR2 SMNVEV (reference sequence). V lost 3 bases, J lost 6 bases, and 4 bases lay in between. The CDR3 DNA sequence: TGTGCCAGCAGTTTTGGCGATACGCAGTATTTT. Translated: CASSFGDTQYF.

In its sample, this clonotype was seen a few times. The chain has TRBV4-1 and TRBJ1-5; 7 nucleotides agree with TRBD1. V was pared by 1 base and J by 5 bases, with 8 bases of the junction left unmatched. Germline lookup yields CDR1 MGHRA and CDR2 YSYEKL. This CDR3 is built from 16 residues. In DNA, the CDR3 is TGCGCCAGCAGCCAAGTTTTAGGGGGCCTAGATCAGCCCCAGCATTTT. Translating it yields CASSQVLGGLDQPQHF.